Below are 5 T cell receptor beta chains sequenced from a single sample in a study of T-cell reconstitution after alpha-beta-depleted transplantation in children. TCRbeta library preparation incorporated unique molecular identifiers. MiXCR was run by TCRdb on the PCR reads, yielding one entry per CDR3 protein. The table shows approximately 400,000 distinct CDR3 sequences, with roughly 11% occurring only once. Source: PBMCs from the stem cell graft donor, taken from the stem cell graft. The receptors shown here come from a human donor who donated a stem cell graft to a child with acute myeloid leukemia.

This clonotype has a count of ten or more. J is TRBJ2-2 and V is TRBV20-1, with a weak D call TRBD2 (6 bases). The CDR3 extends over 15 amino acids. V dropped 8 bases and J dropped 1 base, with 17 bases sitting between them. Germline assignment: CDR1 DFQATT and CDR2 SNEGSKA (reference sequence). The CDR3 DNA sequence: TGCAGTACCCCTGGGGGAGGAAGGAACACCGGGGAGCTGTTTTTT. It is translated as CSTPGGGRNTGELFF.

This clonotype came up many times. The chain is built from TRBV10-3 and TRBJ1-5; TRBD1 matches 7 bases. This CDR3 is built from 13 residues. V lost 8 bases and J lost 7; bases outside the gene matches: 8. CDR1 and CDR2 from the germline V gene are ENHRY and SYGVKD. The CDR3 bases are TGTGCCATCGGGCAGGGGGATCGGCAGCCCCAGCATTTT. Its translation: CAIGQGDRQPQHF.

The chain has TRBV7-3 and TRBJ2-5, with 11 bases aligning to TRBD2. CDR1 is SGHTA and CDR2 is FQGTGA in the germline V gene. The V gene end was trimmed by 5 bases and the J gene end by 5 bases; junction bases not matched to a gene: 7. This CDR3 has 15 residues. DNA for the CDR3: TGTGCCAGCAGCGTGACTAGCGGGGTTTCTGAGACCCAGTACTTC. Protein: CASSVTSGVSETQYF.

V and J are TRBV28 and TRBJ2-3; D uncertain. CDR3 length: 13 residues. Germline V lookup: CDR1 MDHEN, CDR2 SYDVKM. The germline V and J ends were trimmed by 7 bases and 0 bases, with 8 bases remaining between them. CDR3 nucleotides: TGTGCCAGCACAAGACCGAGCACAGATACGCAGTATTTT. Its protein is CASTRPSTDTQYF.

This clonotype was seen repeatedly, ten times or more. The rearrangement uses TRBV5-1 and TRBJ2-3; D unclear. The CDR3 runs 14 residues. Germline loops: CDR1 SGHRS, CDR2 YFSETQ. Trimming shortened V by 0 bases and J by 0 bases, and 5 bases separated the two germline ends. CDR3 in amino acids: CASSLERSTDTQYF. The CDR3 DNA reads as TGCGCCAGCAGCTTGGAACGGAGCACAGATACGCAGTATTTT. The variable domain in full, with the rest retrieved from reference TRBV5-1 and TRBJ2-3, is KAGVTQTPRYLIKTRGQQVTLSCSPISGHRSVSWYQQTPGQGLQFLFEYFSETQRNKGNFPGRFSGRQFSNSRSEMNVSTLELGDSALYLCASSLERSTDTQYFGPGTRLTVL.